Listed below are T cell receptor beta chains from one sample, sequenced in a study of identical twins. Each CDR3 protein is one row after TCRdb ran MiXCR on the 5' RACE reads. The sample lists 550,000 to 700,000 distinct CDR3 sequences, nearly 10% occurring once. The same data also went into a second study, on yellow fever vaccine responses in identical twins.

The material sequenced was PBMCs. Receptors originate from a woman younger than 30 in good health. The CDR3 runs from the conserved cysteine through the conserved F or W. D genes are given only for firm matches. Expanded clones are given a class, and other clones once, few, many or no size at all.

j_call clone_size d_call v_call cdr3_aa cdr3_nt
TRBJ2-2 - - TRBV11-1 CASSLDSNRRDRDFYTGELFF TGTGCCAGCAGCTTAGACTCAAACCGTAGAGACCGGGACTTTTACACCGGGGAGCTGTTTTTT
TRBJ1-2 few - TRBV7-2 CASSIQRTGTGYTF TGTGCCAGCAGCATACAACGGACGGGAACGGGCTACACCTTC
TRBJ2-1 many TRBD2 TRBV5-1 CASSDGTSGNNEQFF TGCGCCAGCAGCGACGGGACTAGCGGGAACAATGAGCAGTTCTTC
TRBJ1-2 few TRBD1 TRBV20-1 CSARHRGTGGYTF TGCAGTGCTAGACACAGGGGGACCGGTGGCTACACCTTC
TRBJ2-1 many - TRBV11-3 CASSLGRGLYNEQFF TGTGCCAGCAGCCTGGGCAGGGGACTATACAATGAGCAGTTCTTC
TRBJ2-7 - TRBD2 TRBV18 CASSPTTSGRAFLHEQYF TGTGCCAGCTCACCAACAACTAGCGGGAGGGCCTTTTTGCACGAGCAGTACTTC
TRBJ2-3 few - TRBV6-1 CASSELSKLLSTDTQYF TGTGCCAGCAGCGAACTTAGCAAGCTCTTGAGCACAGATACGCAGTATTTT
TRBJ1-1 many TRBD1 TRBV12-3/TRBV12-4 CASILGGQGVNTEAFF TGTGCCAGCATCTTAGGAGGACAGGGTGTGAACACTGAAGCTTTCTTT
TRBJ2-6 few TRBD2 TRBV29-1 CSARSGGSGANVLTF TGCAGCGCTCGCTCGGGGGGCTCTGGGGCCAACGTCCTGACTTTC
TRBJ2-2 - - TRBV7-9 CASELLPGPPPELFF TGTGCCAGCGAGCTTTTACCGGGGCCCCCCCCGGAGCTGTTTTTT
TRBJ2-3 many - TRBV4-3 CASSQELAITDTQYF TGCGCCAGCAGCCAAGAGCTAGCAATCACAGATACGCAGTATTTT
TRBJ2-7 few TRBD2 TRBV10-3 CAISELAGTSYEQYF TGTGCCATCAGTGAGCTAGCGGGGACCTCCTACGAGCAGTACTTC
TRBJ1-1 - TRBD1 TRBV24-1 CATSDPTGAEAFF TGTGCCACCAGTGACCCCACAGGGGCTGAAGCTTTCTTT
TRBJ2-3 many TRBD2 TRBV20-1 CSAAPGLAGGTDTQYF TGCAGTGCGGCACCGGGACTAGCGGGGGGCACAGATACGCAGTATTTT
TRBJ1-1 few - TRBV3-1 CASSQDLRTEAFF TGTGCCAGCAGCCAAGATTTGCGGACTGAAGCTTTCTTT
TRBJ1-1 few TRBD1 TRBV29-1 CSVLLSDRGRNTEAFF TGCAGCGTTCTCCTCTCCGACAGGGGCAGGAACACTGAAGCTTTCTTT
TRBJ2-7 few TRBD2 TRBV11-2 CASSLGQTGTSGRAWVYEQYF TGTGCCAGCAGCTTAGGTCAGACCGGGACTAGCGGGAGGGCCTGGGTATACGAGCAGTACTTC
TRBJ2-1 - TRBD1 TRBV7-9 CASSLDRAGNEQFF TGTGCCAGCAGCTTGGACAGGGCAGGCAATGAGCAGTTCTTC
TRBJ2-3 - - TRBV6-5 CASRASVTQYF TGTGCCAGCAGGGCCTCGGTCACGCAGTATTTT
TRBJ2-5 - - TRBV20-1 CSARDWRHTQETQYF TGCAGTGCTAGAGACTGGCGACACACCCAAGAGACCCAGTACTTC
TRBJ1-1 many TRBD1 TRBV12-3/TRBV12-4 CASRAQGGTEAFF TGTGCCAGCAGAGCACAGGGGGGCACTGAAGCTTTCTTT
TRBJ2-1 many - TRBV5-1 CASSPEISYNEQFF TGCGCCAGCAGCCCGGAAATCTCCTACAATGAGCAGTTCTTC
TRBJ2-7 many - TRBV3-1 CASSQDTGQRTYEQYF TGTGCCAGCAGCCAAGATACAGGGCAGAGGACCTACGAGCAGTACTTC
TRBJ2-7 many TRBD1 TRBV15 CATSRNRGVGSYEQYF TGTGCCACCAGCAGGAACAGGGGAGTCGGTAGCTACGAGCAGTACTTC
TRBJ2-1 - - TRBV29-1 CSVVRGVLEQFF TGCAGCGTCGTGCGCGGGGTGCTTGAGCAGTTCTTC
TRBJ2-7 few TRBD1 TRBV7-6 CASSSGQGGVQYF TGTGCCAGCAGCTCTGGACAGGGAGGCGTGCAGTACTTC
TRBJ2-7 few - TRBV15 CATSTGAGEQYF TGTGCCACCAGCACGGGAGCAGGGGAGCAGTACTTC
TRBJ2-7 many - TRBV27 CASSYSGTTYEQYF TGTGCCAGCAGTTACTCCGGGACCACCTACGAGCAGTACTTC
TRBJ2-2 few TRBD2 TRBV11-3 CASSIAGALGGELFF TGTGCCAGCAGCATAGCGGGAGCCCTCGGCGGGGAGCTGTTTTTT
TRBJ2-1 - TRBD1 TRBV7-9 CASSHQGDRVNEQFF TGTGCCAGCAGCCACCAGGGGGACAGGGTGAATGAGCAGTTCTTC
TRBJ2-7 many - TRBV5-5 CASSLTSSYEQYF TGTGCCAGCAGCTTAACTAGCTCCTACGAGCAGTACTTC
TRBJ2-1 - TRBD2 TRBV5-1 CASSPGTSGLGQFF TGCGCCAGCAGCCCCGGGACTAGCGGGTTAGGGCAGTTCTTC
TRBJ2-7 few - TRBV3-1 CASSQGDRRSEQYF TGTGCCAGCAGCCAGGGTGACCGGCGGAGCGAGCAGTACTTC
TRBJ2-3 few - TRBV9 CASSVAAQGGTDTQYF TGTGCCAGCAGCGTAGCTGCCCAGGGTGGGACAGATACGCAGTATTTT
TRBJ2-5 - - TRBV7-9 CASSLSRSLETQYF TGTGCCAGCAGCTTATCTCGTTCGTTGGAGACCCAGTACTTC
TRBJ2-6 few TRBD2 TRBV28 CAGGGSSGANVLTF TGTGCCGGCGGGGGGAGCTCTGGGGCCAACGTCCTGACTTTC
TRBJ2-1 many - TRBV20-1 CSARERHEQFF TGCAGTGCCAGAGAGCGCCATGAGCAGTTCTTC
TRBJ2-3 many - TRBV29-1 CSVEAGADTQYF TGCAGCGTTGAAGCAGGGGCAGATACGCAGTATTTT